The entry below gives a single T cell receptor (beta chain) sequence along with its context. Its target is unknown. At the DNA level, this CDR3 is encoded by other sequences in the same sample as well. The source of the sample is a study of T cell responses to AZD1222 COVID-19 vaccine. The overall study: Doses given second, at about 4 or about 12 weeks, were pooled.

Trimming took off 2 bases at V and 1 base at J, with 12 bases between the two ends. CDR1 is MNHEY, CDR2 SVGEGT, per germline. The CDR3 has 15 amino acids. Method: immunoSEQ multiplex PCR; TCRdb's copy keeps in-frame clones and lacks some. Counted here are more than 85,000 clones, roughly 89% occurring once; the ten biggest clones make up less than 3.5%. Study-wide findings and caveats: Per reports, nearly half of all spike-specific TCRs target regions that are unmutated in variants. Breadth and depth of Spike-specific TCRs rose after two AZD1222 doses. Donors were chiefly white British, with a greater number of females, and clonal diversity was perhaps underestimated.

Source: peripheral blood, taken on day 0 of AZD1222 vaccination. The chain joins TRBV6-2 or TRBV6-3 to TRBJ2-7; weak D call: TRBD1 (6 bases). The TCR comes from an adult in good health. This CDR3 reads CASSYSRGGSYEQYF. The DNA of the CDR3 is TGTGCCAGCAGTTACAGCAGGGGTGGGTCCTACGAGCAGTACTTC.